This T cell receptor beta chain stems from a study of blood T cell repertoires in COVID-19. Trimming shortened V by 3 bases and J by 3 bases, and 13 bases separated the two germline ends. This CDR3 comprises 15 residues. Germline V CDR1 and CDR2: SGHNT, YYREEE (reference sequence). The method was immunoSEQ multiplex PCR; TCRdb's version includes in-frame clones alone and lacks a portion of them. The data contain 100,000 to 150,000 clones, 85% of them singletons. The sequence derives from an elderly man with active or convalescent COVID-19. Sequencing was performed on peripheral blood. The chain combines TRBV5-4 with TRBJ1-5; the D gene is possibly TRBD1 (5 bases). The CDR3: CASSWGGAFNQPQHF. CDR3 DNA sequence: TGTGCCAGCAGCTGGGGGGGAGCATTCAATCAGCCCCAGCATTTT.